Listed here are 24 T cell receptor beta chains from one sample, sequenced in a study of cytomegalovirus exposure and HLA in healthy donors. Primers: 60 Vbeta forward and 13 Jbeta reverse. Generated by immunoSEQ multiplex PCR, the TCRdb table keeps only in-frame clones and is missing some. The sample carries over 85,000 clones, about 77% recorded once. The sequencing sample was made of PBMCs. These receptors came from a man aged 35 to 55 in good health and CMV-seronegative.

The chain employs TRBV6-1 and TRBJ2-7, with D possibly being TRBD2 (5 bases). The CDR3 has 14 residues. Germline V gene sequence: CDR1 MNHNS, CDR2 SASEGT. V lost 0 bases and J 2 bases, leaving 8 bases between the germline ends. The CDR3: CASSEAGVPYEQYF. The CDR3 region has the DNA TGTGCCAGCAGTGAAGCGGGAGTCCCCTACGAGCAGTACTTC.

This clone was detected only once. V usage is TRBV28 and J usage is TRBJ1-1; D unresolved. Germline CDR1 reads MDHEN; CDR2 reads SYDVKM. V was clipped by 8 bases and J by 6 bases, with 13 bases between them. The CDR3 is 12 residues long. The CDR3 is CASCAPRAEAFF. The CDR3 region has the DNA TGTGCCAGCTGCGCCCCGCGGGCTGAAGCTTTCTTT.

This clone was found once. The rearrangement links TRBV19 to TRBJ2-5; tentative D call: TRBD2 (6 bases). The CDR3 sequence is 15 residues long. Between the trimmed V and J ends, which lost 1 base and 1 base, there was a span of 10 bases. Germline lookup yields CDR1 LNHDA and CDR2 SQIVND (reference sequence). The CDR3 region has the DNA TGTGCCAGTAGTATAGTTGCGGGAATCCAAGAGACCCAGTACTTC. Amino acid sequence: CASSIVAGIQETQYF. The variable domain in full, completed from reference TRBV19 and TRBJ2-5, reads DGGITQSPKYLFRKEGQNVTLSCEQNLNHDAMYWYRQDPGQGLRLIYYSQIVNDFQKGDIAEGYSVSREKKESFPLTVTSAQKNPTAFYLCASSIVAGIQETQYFGPGTRLLVL.

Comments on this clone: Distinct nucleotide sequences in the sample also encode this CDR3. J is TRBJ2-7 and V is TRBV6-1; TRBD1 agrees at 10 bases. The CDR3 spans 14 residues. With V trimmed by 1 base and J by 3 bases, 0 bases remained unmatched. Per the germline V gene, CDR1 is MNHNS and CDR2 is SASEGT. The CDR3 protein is CASSEGTGGYEQYF. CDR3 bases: TGTGCCAGCAGTGAAGGGACAGGGGGCTACGAGCAGTACTTC.

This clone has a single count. CDR3 bases: TGTGCCAGCAGTGCGCGGGGACAGCTCATGAACACTGAAGCTTTCTTT. This translates into CASSARGQLMNTEAFF. The chain employs TRBV28 and TRBJ1-1; 7 positions agree with TRBD1. This CDR3 spans 16 amino acids. Trimming took 5 bases from V and 0 from J; bases not matched to a gene: 9. Looked up from germline, CDR1 is MDHEN and CDR2 is SYDVKM.

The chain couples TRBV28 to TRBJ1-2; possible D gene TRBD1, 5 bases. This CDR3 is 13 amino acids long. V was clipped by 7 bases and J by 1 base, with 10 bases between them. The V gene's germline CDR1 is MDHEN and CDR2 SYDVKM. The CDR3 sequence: CASTTTDNYGYTF. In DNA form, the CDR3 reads TGTGCCAGCACCACGACAGATAACTATGGCTACACCTTC.

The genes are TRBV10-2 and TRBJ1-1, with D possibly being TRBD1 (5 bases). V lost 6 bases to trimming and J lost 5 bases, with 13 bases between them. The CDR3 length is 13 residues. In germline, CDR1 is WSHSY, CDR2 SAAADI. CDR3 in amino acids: CASRAGSRTEAFF. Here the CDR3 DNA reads TGCGCCAGCAGGGCAGGGTCGCGGACTGAAGCTTTCTTT.

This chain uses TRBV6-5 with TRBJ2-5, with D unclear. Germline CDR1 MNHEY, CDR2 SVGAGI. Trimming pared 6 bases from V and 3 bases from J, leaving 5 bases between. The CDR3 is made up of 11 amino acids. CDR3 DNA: TGTGCCAGCAGGTTAAAAGAGACCCAGTACTTC. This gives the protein CASRLKETQYF.

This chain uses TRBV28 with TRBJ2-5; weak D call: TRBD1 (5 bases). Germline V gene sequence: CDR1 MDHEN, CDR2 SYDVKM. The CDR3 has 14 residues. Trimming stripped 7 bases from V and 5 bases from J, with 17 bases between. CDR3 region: CASTGRAFSETQYF. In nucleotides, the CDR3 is TGTGCCAGCACGGGCAGGGCTTTTTCCGAGACCCAGTACTTC.

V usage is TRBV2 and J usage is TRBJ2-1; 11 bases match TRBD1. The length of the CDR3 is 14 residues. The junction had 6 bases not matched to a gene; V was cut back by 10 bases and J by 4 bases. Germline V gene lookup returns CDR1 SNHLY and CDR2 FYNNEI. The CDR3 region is CATTGTGGYNEQFF. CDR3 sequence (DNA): TGTGCCACTACCGGGACAGGGGGGTACAATGAGCAGTTCTTC. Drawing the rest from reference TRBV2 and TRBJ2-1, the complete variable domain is EPEVTQTPSHQVTQMGQEVILRCVPISNHLYFYWYRQILGQKVEFLVSFYNNEISEKSEIFDDQFSVERPDGSNFTLKIRSTKLEDSAMYFCATTGTGGYNEQFFGPGTRLTVL.

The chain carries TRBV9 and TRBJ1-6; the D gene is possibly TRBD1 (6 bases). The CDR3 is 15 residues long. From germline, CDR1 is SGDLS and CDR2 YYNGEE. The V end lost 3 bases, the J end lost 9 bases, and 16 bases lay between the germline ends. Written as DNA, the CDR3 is TGTGCCAGCAGCGCAACCGCGCAGGGGACTTCACCCCTCCACTTT. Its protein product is CASSATAQGTSPLHF.

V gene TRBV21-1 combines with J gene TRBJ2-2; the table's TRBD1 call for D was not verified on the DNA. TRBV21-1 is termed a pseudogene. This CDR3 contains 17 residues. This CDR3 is CASSKSIQGWGTGELFF. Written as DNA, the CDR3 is TGTGCCAGCAGCAAATCAATACAGGGTTGGGGGACCGGGGAGCTGTTTTTT.

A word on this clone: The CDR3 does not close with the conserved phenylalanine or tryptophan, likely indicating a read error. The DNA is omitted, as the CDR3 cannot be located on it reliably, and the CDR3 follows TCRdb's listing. This chain's CDR3 is CASSQPGQGHYWV. The rearrangement uses TRBV5-6 and TRBJ2-3; the table's D call, TRBD1, was not checked against the DNA. The CDR3 length equals 13 residues, ends included. Germline lookup yields CDR1 SGHDT and CDR2 YYEEEE.

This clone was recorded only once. The DNA of the CDR3 is TGTGCCAGCAGTTTTGAACAATCTGGCTACACCTTC. This sequence encodes CASSFEQSGYTF. This chain connects TRBV28 to TRBJ1-2; the D is unclear. The CDR3 is made up of 12 amino acids. V lost 3 bases and J lost 7, with 9 bases in between. Germline V gene sequence: CDR1 MDHEN, CDR2 SYDVKM.

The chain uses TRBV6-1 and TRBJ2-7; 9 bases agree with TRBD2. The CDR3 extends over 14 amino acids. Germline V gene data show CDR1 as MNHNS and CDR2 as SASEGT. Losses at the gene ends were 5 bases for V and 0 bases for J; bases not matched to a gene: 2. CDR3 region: CASSYSGSSYEQYF. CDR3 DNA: TGTGCCAGCAGTTATAGCGGGAGCTCCTACGAGCAGTACTTC.

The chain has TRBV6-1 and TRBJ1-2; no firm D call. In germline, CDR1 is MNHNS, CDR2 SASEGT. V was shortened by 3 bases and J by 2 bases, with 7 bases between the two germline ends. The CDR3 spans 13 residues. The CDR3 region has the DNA TGTGCCAGCAGTGATGCGAGAAACTATGGCTACACCTTC. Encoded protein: CASSDARNYGYTF.

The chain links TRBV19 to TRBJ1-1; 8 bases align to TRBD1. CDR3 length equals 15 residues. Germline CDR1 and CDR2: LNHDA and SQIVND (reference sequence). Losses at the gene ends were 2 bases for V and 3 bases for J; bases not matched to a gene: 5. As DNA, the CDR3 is TGTGCCAGTAGTATACAGGGGGCGTCGGACACTGAAGCTTTCTTT. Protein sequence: CASSIQGASDTEAFF. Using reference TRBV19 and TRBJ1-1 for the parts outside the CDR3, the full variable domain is DGGITQSPKYLFRKEGQNVTLSCEQNLNHDAMYWYRQDPGQGLRLIYYSQIVNDFQKGDIAEGYSVSREKKESFPLTVTSAQKNPTAFYLCASSIQGASDTEAFFGQGTRLTVV.

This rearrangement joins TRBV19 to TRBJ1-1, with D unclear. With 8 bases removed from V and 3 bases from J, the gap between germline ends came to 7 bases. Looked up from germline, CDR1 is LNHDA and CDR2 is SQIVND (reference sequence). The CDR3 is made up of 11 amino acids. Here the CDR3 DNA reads TGTGCCAGTCTTGAGGACACTGAAGCTTTCTTT. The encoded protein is CASLEDTEAFF.

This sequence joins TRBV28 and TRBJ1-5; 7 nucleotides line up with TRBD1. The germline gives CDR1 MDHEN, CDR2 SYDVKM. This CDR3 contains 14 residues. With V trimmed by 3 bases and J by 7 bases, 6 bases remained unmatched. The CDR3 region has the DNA TGTGCCAGCAGTTTCGGAGGACAGGTGCAGCCCCAGCATTTT. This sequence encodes CASSFGGQVQPQHF. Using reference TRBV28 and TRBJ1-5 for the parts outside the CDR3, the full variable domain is DVKVTQSSRYLVKRTGEKVFLECVQDMDHENMFWYRQDPGLGLRLIYFSYDVKMKEKGDIPEGYSVSREKKERFSLILESASTNQTSMYLCASSFGGQVQPQHFGDGTRLSIL.

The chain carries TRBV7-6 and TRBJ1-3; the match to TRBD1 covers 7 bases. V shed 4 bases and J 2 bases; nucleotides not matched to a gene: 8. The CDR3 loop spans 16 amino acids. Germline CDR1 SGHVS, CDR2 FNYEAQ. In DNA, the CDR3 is TGTGCCAGCAGCTCCGCGGTTGGGACAGCTGGAAACACCATATATTTT. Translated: CASSSAVGTAGNTIYF.

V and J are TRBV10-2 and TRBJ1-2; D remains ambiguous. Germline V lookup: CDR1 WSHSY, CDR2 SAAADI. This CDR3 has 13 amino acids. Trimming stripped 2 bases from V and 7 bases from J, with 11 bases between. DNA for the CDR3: TGCGCCAGCAGTGAGGTGAGAGGCTCTGGCTACACCTTC. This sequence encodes CASSEVRGSGYTF.

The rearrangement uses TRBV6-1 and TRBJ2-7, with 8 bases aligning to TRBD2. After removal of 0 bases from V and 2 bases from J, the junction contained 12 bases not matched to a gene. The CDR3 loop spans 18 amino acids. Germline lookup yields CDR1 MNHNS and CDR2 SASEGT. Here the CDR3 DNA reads TGTGCCAGCAGTGAAGCGTCTGGCGGGGGGTTTTTTCCCTACGAGCAGTACTTC. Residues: CASSEASGGGFFPYEQYF.

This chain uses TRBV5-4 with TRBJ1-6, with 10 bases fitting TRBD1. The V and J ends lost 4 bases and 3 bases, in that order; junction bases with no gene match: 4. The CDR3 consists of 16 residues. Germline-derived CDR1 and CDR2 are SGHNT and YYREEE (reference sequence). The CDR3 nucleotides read TGTGCCAGCAGCGTGACAGGGGGCCTCTATAATTCACCCCTCCACTTT. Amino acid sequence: CASSVTGGLYNSPLHF.

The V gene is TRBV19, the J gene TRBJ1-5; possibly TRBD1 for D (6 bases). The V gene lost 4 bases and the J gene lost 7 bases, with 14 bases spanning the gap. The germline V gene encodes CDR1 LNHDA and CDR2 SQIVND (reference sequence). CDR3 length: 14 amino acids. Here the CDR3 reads CASSTTGPKQPQHF. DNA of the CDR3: TGTGCCAGTAGTACCACAGGGCCCAAACAGCCCCAGCATTTT.